These T cell receptor beta chains were read from a single sample in a study of control samples from healthy donors and cancer patients. Sequenced by immunoSEQ multiplex PCR; TCRdb stores in-frame clones only, minus some. The sample includes 150,000 to 180,000 clones, roughly 92% of them seen just once. Source material: blood. These receptors originate from a man between 50 and 59 years old in good health. CDR3s include the opening cysteine and the closing phenylalanine or tryptophan. The order of the fields is clone size, J gene, V gene, D gene, CDR3 DNA, CDR3 protein. D genes are given only for firm matches. Size is omitted from some rows. Given values are once, few, many or a class for expanded clones.

.	TRBJ1-2	TRBV24-1	.	TGTGCCACCAGTGACAGAGTCGCCCCTTATGGCTACACTTTC	CATSDRVAPYGYTF
.	TRBJ1-2	TRBV29-1	.	TGCAGCGTTGAAAGACAGGACTATGGCTACACCTTC	CSVERQDYGYTF
.	TRBJ2-5	TRBV19	.	TGTGCCAGTAGGAAACTGTACCAAGAGACCCAGTACTTC	CASRKLYQETQYF
.	TRBJ2-1	TRBV14	.	TGTGCCAGCACCCAATCGTCGGGGGACAATGAGCAGTTCTTC	CASTQSSGDNEQFF
.	TRBJ2-2	TRBV11-2	.	TGTGCCAGCAGCTTAACCGATGACTTCACCGGGGAGCTGTTTTTT	CASSLTDDFTGELFF
once	TRBJ1-3	TRBV7-9	.	TGTGCCAGCAGCTTAGATCTAGGGAGAAACACCATATATTTT	CASSLDLGRNTIYF
once	TRBJ1-1	TRBV6-2/TRBV6-3	TRBD1	TGTGCCAGCAGTGGGTGGGACAGGGGGCCGAACACTGAAGCTTTCTTT	CASSGWDRGPNTEAFF
once	TRBJ2-3	TRBV6-4	TRBD2	TGTGCCAGCAGTCCCATTAGCGGGATAAGCACAGATACGCAGTATTTT	CASSPISGISTDTQYF
.	TRBJ1-4	TRBV10-3	.	TGTGCCATCAGCGGAAAGGTTAATGAAAAACTGTTTTTT	CAISGKVNEKLFF
.	TRBJ2-5	TRBV4-1	TRBD1	TGCGCCAGCAGCCATGACGGGACAGGGTTCCCAGAGACCCAGTACTTC	CASSHDGTGFPETQYF
few	TRBJ2-1	TRBV24-1	TRBD2	TGTGCCACCAGTGATCCCGGAAGCGGGAGTTTCTACAATGAGCAGTTCTTC	CATSDPGSGSFYNEQFF
.	TRBJ2-2	TRBV18	TRBD2	TGTGCCAGCTCACCAAACGGACTAGCGGCGAGCACCGGGGAGCTGTTTTTT	CASSPNGLAASTGELFF
.	TRBJ2-7	TRBV5-1	TRBD1	TGCGCCAGCACCACTACAGGGGGCAAATACGAGCAGTACTTC	CASTTTGGKYEQYF
.	TRBJ2-7	TRBV18	.	TGTGCCAGCTCACCGACTAGGGCCCTTATTGGACTCCGACGCCCCCCCGAGCAGTACTTC	CASSPTRALIGLRRPPEQYF
.	TRBJ1-2	TRBV12-3/TRBV12-4	.	TGTGCCAGCAGCCCCGAGAACTATGGCTACACCTTC	CASSPENYGYTF
.	TRBJ2-3	TRBV6-1	TRBD2	TGTGCCAGCAGTGACCCTTCTAGCGGGAGCTCCACAGATACGCAGTATTTT	CASSDPSSGSSTDTQYF
.	TRBJ1-5	TRBV5-1	.	TGCGCCAGCAGCTCCCTCCCAGTGGGGGGAGATAATCAGCCCCAGCATTTT	CASSSLPVGGDNQPQHF
.	TRBJ1-4	TRBV2	TRBD1	TGTGCCAGCAGTGAAACCGCGGGGACAGGGAAGGGGGAAAAACTGTTTTTT	CASSETAGTGKGEKLFF
.	TRBJ2-1	TRBV24-1	TRBD2	TGTGCCACCAGTGACGAGACTAGCGGGAGAGGGAATGAGCAGTTCTTC	CATSDETSGRGNEQFF
.	TRBJ1-2	TRBV7-2	TRBD1	TGTGCCAGCAGCACGGGACAGGGGTATGGCTACACCTTC	CASSTGQGYGYTF
.	TRBJ2-7	TRBV6-1	TRBD1	TGTGCCAGCAGTGAGGGACAGGCCTACGAGCAGTACTTC	CASSEGQAYEQYF
.	TRBJ1-2	TRBV28	.	TGTGCCAGCAGCTTTGGCGGGGCAGGGGTCCATGGCTACACCTTC	CASSFGGAGVHGYTF
.	TRBJ2-7	TRBV6-5	.	TGTGCGTCCGGGACAAACCGCTTCGGGGAGCAGTACTTC	CASGTNRFGEQYF
.	TRBJ1-5	TRBV18	.	TGTGCCAGCTCATCTAACCTGGGGGATCGGCCCCAGCATTTT	CASSSNLGDRPQHF
.	TRBJ1-1	TRBV7-9	.	TGTGCCAGCAGCCGAATAACTAAAGGGACGAACACTGAAGCTTTCTTT	CASSRITKGTNTEAFF
.	TRBJ2-7	TRBV5-1	.	TGCGCCAGCAGCTTGGAGGGACAAACTACCTACGAGCAGTACTTC	CASSLEGQTTYEQYF
.	TRBJ2-1	TRBV29-1	.	TGCAGCGTTGCGAACGCCTACCTATACAATGAGCAGTTCTTC	CSVANAYLYNEQFF
.	TRBJ1-5	TRBV7-9	TRBD1	TGTGCCAGCAGCCCCTCAGACAGGGGCAGGCAGCCCCAGCATTTT	CASSPSDRGRQPQHF
.	TRBJ1-5	TRBV27	.	TGTGCCAGCAGTTTAACGGGTGGTGGGGGTCAGCCCCAGCATTTT	CASSLTGGGGQPQHF
once	TRBJ1-4	TRBV27	TRBD1	TGTGCCAGCAGTTTCCGGGGACAGGGGTATGAAAAACTGTTTTTT	CASSFRGQGYEKLFF
.	TRBJ1-3	TRBV5-1	.	TGCGCCAGCAGCTTGGGGAGCTCTGGAAACACCATATATTTT	CASSLGSSGNTIYF
.	TRBJ2-5	TRBV18	.	TGTGCCAGCTCTCCCGGGTACCCTCAAGAGACCCAGTACTTC	CASSPGYPQETQYF
.	TRBJ2-5	TRBV6-5	.	TGTGCCAGCAGTTACTCGAAAATCCAGCGGCAAGAGACCCAGTACTTC	CASSYSKIQRQETQYF
.	TRBJ1-3	TRBV18	.	TGTGCCAGCTCACCGGCCCGAGACGGGCCGCTTTTGAACACCATATATTTT	CASSPARDGPLLNTIYF
.	TRBJ2-1	TRBV19	TRBD2	TGTGCCAGTAGTATTGGAGCGGGAGGTGCCTACAATGAGCAGTTCTTC	CASSIGAGGAYNEQFF
.	TRBJ2-1	TRBV19	.	TGTGCCAGTAGTATGCCCACACTAACCTACAATGAGCAGTTCTTC	CASSMPTLTYNEQFF
few	TRBJ1-1	TRBV6-6	TRBD1	TGTGCCAGCAGTTTGTGGACAGGCGGTAATCCCTCCTTT	CASSLWTGGNPSF
.	TRBJ1-5	TRBV18	TRBD1	TGTGCCAGCTCACCCAGGGACAGGGACCAGCCCCAGCATTTT	CASSPRDRDQPQHF
.	TRBJ2-7	TRBV28	.	TGTGCCAGCAGTTCGAGTGGGTTCGGGAGCCCCTACGAGCAGTACTTC	CASSSSGFGSPYEQYF
.	TRBJ1-4	TRBV5-1	.	TGCGCCAGCAGGCGGGCAGGGTCCACTAATGAAAAACTGTTTTTT	CASRRAGSTNEKLFF